This TCR beta chain appears in the sequencing data of a study of a mutant IDH1 vaccine in newly diagnosed glioma. Study context: The study started vaccination 4-6 weeks after radiotherapy alone, or with temozolomide cycles. Treated patients had a mean age of 40.4 years and a sex split that was roughly 60% male and roughly 38% female. Antecedent treatment encompassed radiotherapy, temozolomide, or their combination; the majority received both.

Data came from immunoSEQ multiplex PCR; TCRdb stores just in-frame clones and leaves some out. Of approximately 80,000 clones listed, around four fifths are singletons. Germline V gives CDR1 MDHEN, CDR2 SYDVKM. CDR3 length equals 19 residues. V trimming: 6 bases; J trimming: 2 bases; junction bases outside the gene matches: 15. In regard to this clone: Antigen unknown.

Sample time point: week 47, end of study. It was 300 ug of mutant IDH1 20-mer peptide that made up each vaccine dose, given with topical imiquimod. Patients received eight vaccinations in weeks 1, 3, 5, 7, 11, 15, 19, 23. This material consisted of PBMCs, taken from a glioma patient whose treatment included an IDH1 peptide vaccine. This rearrangement joins TRBV28 to TRBJ2-5, with 13 bases that match TRBD2. This clonotype originated in a man in his forties with glioma. The CDR3 here is CASRESWTSGGLGQETQYF. Here the CDR3 DNA reads TGTGCCAGCAGGGAGAGTTGGACTAGCGGGGGTCTGGGACAAGAGACCCAGTACTTC.